What follows are 26 T cell receptor beta chains derived from one specimen sequenced in a study of blood T cell repertoires in COVID-19. TCRdb's copy holds only in-frame clones and misses some; the assay was immunoSEQ multiplex PCR. Among around 460,000 clones listed, 80% to 90% were seen once. Sequenced: peripheral blood. These receptors were collected from a young man with COVID-19, enrolled during active disease.

A few counts support this clone. J is TRBJ1-6 and V is TRBV19, with 7 nucleotides matching TRBD1. Germline V gene data show CDR1 as LNHDA and CDR2 as SQIVND (reference sequence). Trimming took 6 bases from V and 5 from J; bases not matched to a gene: 4. The CDR3 extends over 14 amino acids. Here the CDR3 reads CASSPTGDNSPLHF. For the CDR3, the DNA is TGTGCCAGTAGCCCTACAGGGGATAATTCACCCCTCCACTTT.

The chain has TRBV30 and TRBJ2-7; 9 nucleotides match TRBD1. V lost 5 bases and J lost 3; bases outside the gene matches: 8. Germline CDR1 is GTSNPN and CDR2 is SVGIG (reference sequence). The CDR3 runs 14 residues. CDR3: CAWGQGTPLYEQYF. CDR3 DNA: TGTGCCTGGGGACAGGGGACCCCTCTCTACGAGCAGTACTTC.

The V gene is TRBV4-2, the J gene TRBJ1-6, with TRBD1 matching over 9 bases. With V trimmed by 4 bases and J by 1 base, 5 bases remained unmatched. Germline CDR1 and CDR2: LGHNA and YNFKEQ. The CDR3 spans 17 residues. The CDR3 DNA is TGTGCCAGCAGCCCGGGACAGGGAGGGTCCTATAATTCACCCCTCCACTTT. Translating gives CASSPGQGGSYNSPLHF.

V usage is TRBV6-5 and J usage is TRBJ2-7, with D possibly matching TRBD2 (6 bases). V lost 8 bases and J lost 2, with 16 bases in between. Germline CDR1 and CDR2: MNHEY and SVGAGI. The CDR3 runs to 14 residues. The chain's CDR3 is CASARGDVAYEQYF. The CDR3 coding sequence is TGTGCCAGCGCCCGCGGGGACGTAGCCTACGAGCAGTACTTC.

The chain combines TRBV6-5 with TRBJ1-1, with D maybe TRBD1 (6 bases). V gave up 0 bases and J gave up 4 bases, with 12 bases separating them. This CDR3 has 15 residues. The germline V gene encodes CDR1 MNHEY and CDR2 SVGAGI. The CDR3 DNA is TGTGCCAGCAGTTACTCGAACAGGGCCGGCACTGAAGCTTTCTTT. Translation gives CASSYSNRAGTEAFF.

The chain carries TRBV30 and TRBJ2-7, with TRBD2 matching over 7 bases. V was clipped by 4 bases and J by 7 bases; unmatched bases: 10. Looked up from germline, CDR1 is GTSNPN and CDR2 is SVGIG (reference sequence). This CDR3 has 13 amino acids. CDR3: CAWNRGEVEEQYF. The CDR3, as DNA: TGTGCCTGGAATCGGGGGGAGGTTGAGGAGCAGTACTTC.

The J gene is TRBJ1-1, the V gene TRBV2, with unresolved D. CDR3 size: 15 residues. Trimming removed 1 base from V and 4 bases from J, with 13 bases in between. CDR1 and CDR2 from the germline V gene are SNHLY and FYNNEI. CDR3 in DNA: TGTGCCAGCAGTGAAGGTCACACCTTTGCCACTGAAGCTTTCTTT. It is translated as CASSEGHTFATEAFF.

The rearrangement uses TRBV7-3 and TRBJ2-2, with 11 nucleotides matching TRBD1. The germline V gene has CDR1 SGHTA and CDR2 FQGTGA. V shed 5 bases and J 6 bases; nucleotides not matched to a gene: 2. The CDR3 covers 14 residues. The CDR3 sequence is CASSGQGASGELFF. The CDR3 DNA reads as TGTGCCAGCAGCGGACAGGGGGCTTCCGGGGAGCTGTTTTTT.

This chain uses TRBV27 with TRBJ2-7; 7 positions agree with TRBD1. The CDR3 is 16 amino acids. CDR1 and CDR2 from the germline V gene are MNHEY and SMNVEV (reference sequence). Unmatched junction bases numbered 17, after V lost 4 bases and J lost 8 bases. The CDR3 spells CASSSILRDRLKKQYF. The CDR3 coding sequence is TGTGCCAGCAGTTCCATCTTACGGGACAGACTTAAGAAGCAGTACTTC.

V is TRBV5-5 and J is TRBJ2-3; 7 bases line up with TRBD1. This CDR3 spans 15 amino acids. V was clipped by 4 bases and J by 2 bases; unmatched bases: 7. Germline values: CDR1 SGHKS, CDR2 YYEKEE (reference sequence). The CDR3 protein is CASSLDRVNTDTQYF. CDR3 DNA: TGTGCCAGCAGCCTCGACAGGGTAAACACAGATACGCAGTATTTT.

The rearrangement joins TRBV7-8 to TRBJ1-4, with 8 nucleotides matching TRBD1. Germline CDR1 reads SGHVS; CDR2 reads FQNEAQ. CDR3 length equals 15 residues. Germline trimming cut 5 bases from V and 8 bases from J; bases unmatched to any gene: 10. As DNA, the CDR3 is TGTGCCAGCAGCCCCACGACAGGGGTCGGGGAAAAACTGTTTTTT. Residues: CASSPTTGVGEKLFF. Looking up the rest from reference TRBV7-8 and TRBJ1-4 gives the full variable domain: GAGVSQSPRYKVAKRGQDVALRCDPISGHVSLFWYQQALGQGPEFLTYFQNEAQLDKSGLPSDRFFAERPEGSVSTLKIQRTQQEDSAVYLCASSPTTGVGEKLFFGSGTQLSVL.

This clone has a single count. This chain joins TRBV6-1 and TRBJ2-3, with TRBD2 as a possible D gene (6 bases). The CDR3 runs to 16 residues. Germline CDR1 and CDR2: MNHNS and SASEGT. V was cut by 2 bases and J by 2 bases, with 14 bases left in between. CDR3 sequence reads: CASSEFAAGITDTQYF. DNA of the CDR3: TGTGCCAGCAGTGAATTCGCCGCGGGGATCACAGATACGCAGTATTTT.

The gene calls are TRBV3-1 (or the pseudogene TRBV3-2) and TRBJ1-2; D gene uncertain. The CDR3 length is 13 residues. From germline, CDR1 is LGHDT and CDR2 YNNKEL (reference sequence). The V end lost 2 bases, the J end lost 11 bases, and 15 bases lay between the germline ends. In DNA form, the CDR3 reads TGTGCCAGCAGCCAAACCCCGGGGAGTGCGTACACCTTC. Encoded protein: CASSQTPGSAYTF.

The rearrangement uses TRBV5-4 and TRBJ2-1, with D possibly being TRBD2 (6 bases). The V gene lost 3 bases and the J gene lost 3 bases, with 10 bases spanning the gap. The CDR3 runs 14 residues. CDR1 and CDR2 from the germline V gene are SGHNT and YYREEE (reference sequence). For the CDR3, the DNA is TGTGCCAGCAGCTCAATAGCGGACTACAATGAGCAGTTCTTC. Translating it yields CASSSIADYNEQFF.

This rearrangement joins TRBV2 to TRBJ2-5, with 8 positions matching TRBD2. Germline lookup yields CDR1 SNHLY and CDR2 FYNNEI. The CDR3 consists of 15 residues. V trimming: 3 bases; J trimming: 2 bases; junction bases outside the gene matches: 5. The CDR3 reads CASSDPSGGQETQYF. CDR3 sequence (DNA): TGTGCCAGCAGTGATCCCAGCGGGGGACAAGAGACCCAGTACTTC.

The chain recombines TRBV20-1 with TRBJ1-4; unclear D gene. CDR3 length: 15 amino acids. V was cut by 3 bases and J by 1 base, with 12 bases left in between. Looked up from germline, CDR1 is DFQATT and CDR2 is SNEGSKA (reference sequence). The CDR3 loop is CSASTGVGTNEKLFF. In DNA, the CDR3 is TGCAGTGCTAGTACCGGGGTAGGAACTAATGAAAAACTGTTTTTT.

The V and J genes are TRBV2 and TRBJ2-5, with 7 bases that match TRBD2. From germline, CDR1 is SNHLY and CDR2 FYNNEI. This CDR3 has 11 amino acids. With V trimmed by 10 bases and J by 2 bases, 1 base remained unmatched. The CDR3 DNA follows: TGTGCCACGGGACTACAAGAGACCCAGTACTTC. Protein product: CATGLQETQYF.

This clone came up a few times. V is TRBV18 and J is TRBJ2-2; 8 positions agree with TRBD1. V was clipped by 4 bases and J by 2 bases; unmatched bases: 6. The CDR3 length is 16 residues. Per germline, CDR1 KGHSH and CDR2 LQKENI. The DNA for the CDR3 is TGTGCCAGCTCACGCCTCACAGGGGGTAACACCGGGGAGCTGTTTTTT. Translated, it gives CASSRLTGGNTGELFF.

In this sample, this clone turned up once. The V gene is TRBV13, the J gene TRBJ2-7; TRBD1 agrees at 7 bases. The germline V gene has CDR1 PRHDT and CDR2 FYEKMQ (reference sequence). The CDR3 runs to 16 residues. Trimming cost V 1 base and J 1 base; bases outside gene matches: 7. The CDR3 DNA is TGTGCCAGCAGCTTAGCCGGGACAGCCTATTCCTACGAGCAGTACTTC. It encodes CASSLAGTAYSYEQYF.

This rearrangement joins TRBV6-5 to TRBJ1-2; unclear D gene. Trimming stripped 6 bases from V and 8 bases from J, with 16 bases between. The CDR3 is 13 amino acids. The germline V gene has CDR1 MNHEY and CDR2 SVGAGI. Here the CDR3 DNA reads TGTGCCAGCAGACAAACGACAACGGGGGGCTACACCTTC. This translates into CASRQTTTGGYTF.

V gene TRBV10-3 combines with J gene TRBJ1-2; 7 nucleotides line up with TRBD1. Germline assignment: CDR1 ENHRY and CDR2 SYGVKD. The trim removed 10 bases at V and 2 bases at J, leaving 10 bases unmatched. The CDR3 sequence is 14 residues long. The CDR3 protein is CATSSSTGNYGYTF. DNA of the CDR3: TGTGCCACTTCGAGTTCGACAGGGAACTATGGCTACACCTTC.

This clone appeared once. V usage is TRBV3-1 (or the pseudogene TRBV3-2) and J usage is TRBJ2-5; 10 nucleotides agree with TRBD2. Germline V lookup: CDR1 LGHDT, CDR2 YNNKEL (reference sequence). The junction had 5 bases not matched to a gene; V was cut back by 0 bases and J by 7 bases. This CDR3 has 15 residues. The DNA of the CDR3 is TGTGCCAGCAGCCAAGAAGCTAGCGGGAGATCGACCCAGTACTTC. Protein sequence: CASSQEASGRSTQYF.

The chain links TRBV11-1 to TRBJ1-2; D call uncertain. The CDR3 has 12 residues. CDR1 SGHAT and CDR2 FQDESV come from the germline V gene (reference sequence). The ends were cut back, 4 bases at V and 2 bases at J, with 5 bases in the middle. The CDR3 sequence: CASSSGNYGYTF. In DNA, the CDR3 is TGTGCCAGCAGCTCAGGAAACTATGGCTACACCTTC.

V usage is TRBV5-6 and J usage is TRBJ2-1; D remains unclear. Germline loops: CDR1 SGHDT, CDR2 YYEEEE. There are 12 residues in the CDR3. V shed 4 bases and J shed 3 bases, with 5 bases lying between them. CDR3 DNA: TGTGCCAGCAGCGGAGACTACAATGAGCAGTTCTTC. This translates into CASSGDYNEQFF.

The gene calls are TRBV5-1 and TRBJ2-7; unclear D gene. V was trimmed by 0 bases and J by 4 bases, leaving 8 bases between them. In germline, CDR1 is SGHRS, CDR2 YFSETQ. There are 13 residues in the CDR3. The CDR3 loop is CASSLEYGYEQYF. CDR3 coding DNA: TGCGCCAGCAGCTTGGAATACGGGTACGAGCAGTACTTC. The full variable domain, rest sourced from reference TRBV5-1 and TRBJ2-7, is KAGVTQTPRYLIKTRGQQVTLSCSPISGHRSVSWYQQTPGQGLQFLFEYFSETQRNKGNFPGRFSGRQFSNSRSEMNVSTLELGDSALYLCASSLEYGYEQYFGPGTRLTVT.

Note on this clone: A single base separates this from a much larger clone, so it may be a read error. V usage is TRBV20-1 and J usage is TRBJ2-1; possible D gene TRBD2, 5 bases. This CDR3 is 11 amino acids long. Germline V gene lookup returns CDR1 DFQATT and CDR2 SNEGSKA (reference sequence). V was clipped by 5 bases and J by 6 bases, with 8 bases between them. The CDR3 reads CSASEGNEQFF. CDR3 nucleotide sequence: TGCAGTGCTTCAGAGGGCAATGAGCAGTTCTTC.